The entry that follows covers one TCR beta chain sequence. The target antigen is unknown. The data belong to a study of OX40 agonist ivuxolimab in advanced cancers. For the study at large: Ivuxolimab was delivered to patients intravenously every 2 weeks at doses spanning 0.01 to 10 mg/kg. Patients undergoing dose escalation presented with hepatocellular carcinoma, melanoma, renal cell or head and neck cancer.

V lost 8 bases and J 4 bases, leaving 18 bases between the germline ends. The CDR3 extends over 15 amino acids. Per the germline V gene, CDR1 is MNHEY and CDR2 is SVGAGI. Notes on the study in general: The CD4+ and CD8+ T cells in the blood had expanded clonally by week 6 at 0.1 to 3.0 mg/kg. Specificity for antigen went undetermined in the expanded peripheral T cells.

The protocol was immunoSEQ multiplex PCR, while the TCRdb copy is restricted to in-frame clones and leaves out a portion. The sample contains 50,000 to 75,000 clones, 85% to 90% of which appear only once. The source material was CD4+ or CD8+ T cells sorted from blood, sampled in a trial of the OX40 agonist ivuxolimab. The chain uses TRBV6-5 and TRBJ1-3; D not certain. This TCR came from an adult with an advanced solid tumor such as melanoma, head and neck, liver or kidney cancer. CDR3 amino acids: CASSSLPLVGNTIYF. In DNA form, the CDR3 reads TGTGCCAGCTCTTCCCTACCACTCGTAGGAAACACCATATATTTT.